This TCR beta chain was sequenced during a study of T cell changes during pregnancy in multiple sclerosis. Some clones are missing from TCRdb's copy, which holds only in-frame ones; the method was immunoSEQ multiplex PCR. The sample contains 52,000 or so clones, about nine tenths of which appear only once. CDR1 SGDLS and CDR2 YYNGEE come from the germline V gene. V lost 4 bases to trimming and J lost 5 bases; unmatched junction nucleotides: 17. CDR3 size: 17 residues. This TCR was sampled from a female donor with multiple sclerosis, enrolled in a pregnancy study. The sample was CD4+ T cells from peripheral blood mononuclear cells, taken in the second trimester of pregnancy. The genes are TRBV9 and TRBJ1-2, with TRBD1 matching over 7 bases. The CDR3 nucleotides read TGTGCCAGCAGCCCCCGGGACAGTCTGGGAGATTTGTATGGCTACACCTTC. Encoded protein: CASSPRDSLGDLYGYTF.